This T cell receptor (beta chain) was sequenced in a study of beta chain features in type 1 diabetes. Study-wide findings and caveats: Within each of all four CD4+ subsets, Type 1 diabetes patients had TCRB CDR3s that were moderately but significantly shorter.

For this clone: Its antigen is still unknown.

What was sequenced were expressed TCRB transcripts, since all of the isolated RNA had been reverse transcribed. The average read count of naive, central memory and regulatory T cell samples was some 3.9 million. Libraries were prepared by immunoSEQ multiplex PCR; TCRdb keeps only in-frame clonotypes and omits some of them. Among hundreds of thousands of clones listed, over 14% were seen once. This CDR3 spans 15 amino acids. Germline-derived CDR1 and CDR2 are KGHSH and LQKENI. The V end lost 2 bases, the J end lost 5 bases, and 12 bases lay between the germline ends. The sample was naive CD4+ T cells from blood. This sequence originates from a man between 18 and 35 years old with type 1 diabetes. The chain uses TRBV18 and TRBJ2-2, with a possible D match to TRBD1 (6 bases). CDR3 protein: CASSPYTGRTGELFF. DNA of the CDR3: TGTGCCAGCTCACCATACACAGGGCGGACCGGGGAGCTGTTTTTT.